Sequencing of this T cell receptor (beta chain) was carried out in a study of identical twins (dated by TCRdb to about 2016). Background for the entire study: The study deep-sequenced TCR alpha and beta repertoires from monozygotic twins, unrelated adults of various ages and cord blood to test whether fetal clonotypes persist. Replicate twin experiments were performed at different times using different library preparation protocols to rule out contamination.

At the junction V is shortened by 6 bases and J by 1 base; bases outside the gene matches: 8. There are 16 amino acids in the CDR3, from cysteine to phenylalanine inclusive. This entry keeps only the CDR3 DNA: 48 bases, framed from base 1. According to the germline V gene (reference sequence), CDR1 reads LNHDA and CDR2 reads SQIVND. The full study reports these points: Zero-insertion analyses could be partly confounded by invariant T cells such as MAIT and iNKT, though diverse VJ usage argued against such confounding for most clonotypes. Compared with coincidental sharing between unrelated individuals, an excess of low generation-probability sequences was observed among out-of-frame TCR alpha sequences shared between twins. Out-of-frame TCR alpha sharing in monozygotic twins was systematically underestimated by recombination models, whereas sharing between unrelated individuals was in agreement with the recombination models. In beta out-of-frame sequences, excess twin sharing was weaker, because having fewer shared sequences lowered the signal-to-noise ratio. Fewer insertions were carried by abundant cord blood beta clonotypes; a weaker similar trend was observed in young adult naive repertoires, while no such trend was observed in memory repertoires. Because the same donors could not be followed over many years, the conclusions relied on cross-sectional statistical analysis.

Libraries came from 5' RACE. Sequencing took place on an Illumina HiSeq 2000. A universal primer binding site was added through template switching, and the final cDNA carried a unique molecular identifier so that TCR cDNA molecules could be counted accurately. Specific primers in the conserved constant-segment region were used to synthesize first-strand cDNA for TCR alpha and beta chains. To control for contamination, every cDNA library was double barcoded, receiving both a SMART-Mk sample barcode and Illumina barcodes. TruSeq adapter sequences, together with Illumina sample barcodes, were added in two successive PCR steps. TCR alpha and beta cDNA libraries were sequenced on the Illumina HiSeq platform with custom primers. The original pipeline was this. MiGEC processed the raw reads to extract unique molecular identifiers, while MiXCR was used to determine the CDR3 positions. For each individual, recombination models were inferred using an EM algorithm with the repgenHMM and IGoR tools. The tcR package in R was used for shared clonotype analysis, with sharing normalized by the product of cloneset sizes. Out-of-frame nonproductive sequences were analyzed to study raw recombination free of thymic and clonal selection effects. TCRdb reprocessing: public reads trimmed at Q25 with fastp, clones called with MiXCR, in-frame beta chains kept. Entries that share a CDR3 protein sequence are merged under the most common genes and DNA. The V and J calls shown here were made by TCRdb, not taken from the authors' results. The sample has 500,000 to 650,000 distinct CDR3 sequences on record, 7% to 7.5% of them singletons. The ten largest clones capture over 1.5% of the sample.

All donors were healthy Caucasians. The twin cohort consisted of three pairs of female monozygotic twins, all aged roughly 18 to 29 years. The RNA used for TCR libraries was isolated from peripheral blood mononuclear cells. This clonotype was found a few times. Its target antigen remains unknown. No base qualities exist here, and no much larger clone lies one base off it. These data also formed part of another study, on yellow fever vaccine responses in identical twins. The second study's authors report: According to the authors, in identical twins the way T cells responded to vaccination appeared partly convergent and partly personalized. In identical twins, the study followed T cell clones that responded to the vaccine with precision.

The sequence is built from TRBV19 and TRBJ1-2; 10 middle bases align to TRBD1. The material sequenced was PBMCs. This receptor was identified in a woman aged 18-29 years in good health. The CDR3 amino acid sequence is: CASRTPGQGFNYGYTF. The DNA sequence is given as TGTGCCAGTAGGACACCGGGACAGGGGTTTAACTATGGCTACACCTTC.